This TCR beta chain derives from a study of blood T cell repertoires in COVID-19. Study-level background: The United States, Italy and Spain supplied acute and convalescent COVID-19 samples. From T cells, B-cell-depleted T cells, or PBMCs came the material, which was cDNA or gDNA.

V was pared by 6 bases and J by 2 bases, with 11 bases of the junction left unmatched. Looked up from germline, CDR1 is LGHDT and CDR2 is YNNKEL (reference sequence). This CDR3 has 17 amino acids. Under the authors' procedure: By means of reference gene primer amplification, nucleated cell counts were estimated. Profiled with immunoSEQ multiplex PCR; TCRdb holds only in-frame clones, not every one. V, J and clone size derive from that table, while D and trimming were established from the DNA sequence. The sample consists of 85,000 to 130,000 clones, about 89% of them appearing once. The receptor was isolated from a human donor in a cohort sampled during active COVID-19. Sequenced: peripheral blood. The chain combines TRBV3-1 (or the pseudogene TRBV3-2) with TRBJ2-5; 11 bases line up with TRBD2. This chain's CDR3 is CASSFTRRLAGQETQYF. The CDR3 DNA is TGTGCCAGCAGTTTTACCCGCAGACTAGCGGGACAAGAGACCCAGTACTTC.